Listed below are T cell receptor beta chains from one sample, sequenced in a study of blood T cells in healthy people across ages. One entry per CDR3 protein results from TCRdb running MiXCR on the 5' RACE reads. The sample has some 370,000 distinct CDR3 sequences, 45% to 60% seen once. Specimen: blood. These receptors were taken from a man aged 55 to 70 in good health. The CDR3 runs from the conserved cysteine through the conserved F or W. Fields, in order: J gene, D gene, clone size, V gene, CDR3 DNA, CDR3 protein. D genes are given only for firm matches. The size entry is marked missing in some rows and otherwise reads once, few, many or a size class.

j_call: TRBJ2-3
d_call: TRBD2
clone_size: many
v_call: TRBV9
cdr3_nt: TGTGCCAGCAGCGACCGACTAGCTCCCACAGATACGCAGTATTTT
cdr3_aa: CASSDRLAPTDTQYF

j_call: TRBJ1-1
d_call: NA
clone_size: NA
v_call: TRBV29-1
cdr3_nt: TGCAGCGTTGAAGAATTTAGGAGGATTGGAGCTTTCTTT
cdr3_aa: CSVEEFRRIGAFF

j_call: TRBJ1-5
d_call: NA
clone_size: NA
v_call: TRBV20-1
cdr3_nt: TGCAGTGCTGGGACCCGGTGGGATCAGCCCCAGCATTTT
cdr3_aa: CSAGTRWDQPQHF

j_call: TRBJ2-3
d_call: TRBD2
clone_size: NA
v_call: TRBV4-1
cdr3_nt: TGCGCCAGCAGCTCCCTAGCGGAAACAGATACGCAGTATTTT
cdr3_aa: CASSSLAETDTQYF

j_call: TRBJ2-1
d_call: NA
clone_size: few
v_call: TRBV20-1
cdr3_nt: TGCAGTGCCTCCACGGGCGGGGTCTCCTACAATGAGCAGTTCTTC
cdr3_aa: CSASTGGVSYNEQFF

j_call: TRBJ2-3
d_call: NA
clone_size: NA
v_call: TRBV6-1
cdr3_nt: TGTGCCAGCAGGGGACCCAGCACAGATACGCAGTATTTT
cdr3_aa: CASRGPSTDTQYF

j_call: TRBJ2-5
d_call: TRBD2
clone_size: NA
v_call: TRBV6-1
cdr3_nt: TGTGCCAGCACGAGTTGGTCTAGCGGGAGGATAGGGCCTCGGGAGACCCAGTACTTC
cdr3_aa: CASTSWSSGRIGPRETQYF

j_call: TRBJ1-2
d_call: NA
clone_size: NA
v_call: TRBV7-6
cdr3_nt: TGTGCCAGCAGCGAAAGGGCGAACGGGGGCTACACCTTC
cdr3_aa: CASSERANGGYTF

j_call: TRBJ2-1
d_call: TRBD2
clone_size: NA
v_call: TRBV20-1
cdr3_nt: TGCAGTGCTAGAGGGGGGGCTAGCGGGGGCCTGAGCTCCTACAATGAGCAGTTCTTC
cdr3_aa: CSARGGASGGLSSYNEQFF

j_call: TRBJ2-5
d_call: NA
clone_size: many
v_call: TRBV29-1
cdr3_nt: TGCAGCGTTGAAGATCCCAGGGGAGCAGAGACCCAGTACTTC
cdr3_aa: CSVEDPRGAETQYF

j_call: TRBJ1-2
d_call: NA
clone_size: NA
v_call: TRBV24-1
cdr3_nt: TGTGCCACCATTAACGATGGCTACACCTTC
cdr3_aa: CATINDGYTF

j_call: TRBJ2-1
d_call: TRBD2
clone_size: NA
v_call: TRBV29-1
cdr3_nt: TGCAGTGGGCAGGGACTACCTCACTCCTACAATGAGCAGTTCTTC
cdr3_aa: CSGQGLPHSYNEQFF

j_call: TRBJ1-2
d_call: NA
clone_size: few
v_call: TRBV20-1
cdr3_nt: TGCAGTGCTAGCGCGGGGCAGGCCTATGGCTACACCTTC
cdr3_aa: CSASAGQAYGYTF

j_call: TRBJ1-1
d_call: NA
clone_size: NA
v_call: TRBV12-3/TRBV12-4
cdr3_nt: TGTGCCAGCAGTTATGGGGGGGCAGAGGCTGAAGCTTTCTTT
cdr3_aa: CASSYGGAEAEAFF

j_call: TRBJ2-7
d_call: TRBD1
clone_size: NA
v_call: TRBV28
cdr3_nt: TGTGCCAGCAGTTTACTTCGGGGACAGACCTACGAGCAGTACTTC
cdr3_aa: CASSLLRGQTYEQYF

j_call: TRBJ2-5
d_call: NA
clone_size: NA
v_call: TRBV5-1
cdr3_nt: TGCGCCAGCAGCTTGGGACAGCCGACGGGGGAGCAGTACTTC
cdr3_aa: CASSLGQPTGEQYF

j_call: TRBJ1-2
d_call: TRBD1
clone_size: NA
v_call: TRBV20-1
cdr3_nt: TGCAATGGTCGGACAGGGGTGAGCTATGGCTACACCTTC
cdr3_aa: CNGRTGVSYGYTF

j_call: TRBJ2-7
d_call: NA
clone_size: NA
v_call: TRBV11-2
cdr3_nt: TGTGCCAGCAGCCATCTTAGGGCCTACGAGCAGTACTTC
cdr3_aa: CASSHLRAYEQYF

j_call: TRBJ2-3
d_call: TRBD1
clone_size: NA
v_call: TRBV9
cdr3_nt: TGTGCCAGCAGCGTGACAGGGTGGAGCACAGATACGCAGTATTTT
cdr3_aa: CASSVTGWSTDTQYF

j_call: TRBJ2-1
d_call: NA
clone_size: few
v_call: TRBV29-1
cdr3_nt: TGCAGCGTTCCCCCCAGGGAAGGGACTGCCTTGTACAATGAGCAGTTCTTC
cdr3_aa: CSVPPREGTALYNEQFF

j_call: TRBJ2-7
d_call: NA
clone_size: few
v_call: TRBV29-1
cdr3_nt: TGCAGCGTTGGAGTCCGCGAGCAGTACTTC
cdr3_aa: CSVGVREQYF

j_call: TRBJ1-6
d_call: NA
clone_size: many
v_call: TRBV25-1
cdr3_nt: TGTGCCAGCTCTTTGACGGGGAATCGTTCACCCCTCCACTTT
cdr3_aa: CASSLTGNRSPLHF

j_call: TRBJ2-1
d_call: TRBD2
clone_size: NA
v_call: TRBV6-6
cdr3_nt: TGTACCAGCAGTTCAACTAGCGGGGGGCAGAATGAGCAGTTCTTC
cdr3_aa: CTSSSTSGGQNEQFF

j_call: TRBJ1-4
d_call: NA
clone_size: NA
v_call: TRBV4-1
cdr3_nt: TGCGCCAGCAGGCAACTACCTCCTGGGGTGCGGAATGAAAAACTGTTTTTT
cdr3_aa: CASRQLPPGVRNEKLFF

j_call: TRBJ2-1
d_call: TRBD1
clone_size: NA
v_call: TRBV27
cdr3_nt: TGTGCCAGCACCCCTTACAGGGGGTTTTCCAATGAGCAGTTCTTC
cdr3_aa: CASTPYRGFSNEQFF

j_call: TRBJ2-7
d_call: TRBD2
clone_size: NA
v_call: TRBV27
cdr3_nt: TGTGCCAGCAGTACCCGACTAGCTGCCTCCTACGAGCAGTACTTC
cdr3_aa: CASSTRLAASYEQYF

j_call: TRBJ2-3
d_call: TRBD2
clone_size: NA
v_call: TRBV6-5
cdr3_nt: TGCGCCAGCAGTTACACCGGACTAGCGGGGCGCCCAGATACGCAGTATTTT
cdr3_aa: CASSYTGLAGRPDTQYF

j_call: TRBJ2-1
d_call: TRBD2
clone_size: many
v_call: TRBV29-1
cdr3_nt: TGCAGCGTTGACGCGGGAGCCCACTACAATGAGCAGTTCTTC
cdr3_aa: CSVDAGAHYNEQFF

j_call: TRBJ2-2
d_call: NA
clone_size: NA
v_call: TRBV12-3/TRBV12-4
cdr3_nt: TGTGCCAGCAGTTTTCGGACAGAAACCGGGGAGCTGTTTTTT
cdr3_aa: CASSFRTETGELFF

j_call: TRBJ2-5
d_call: TRBD1
clone_size: many
v_call: TRBV7-2
cdr3_nt: TGTGCCAGCAGCTTAGGATACAGGGGAGAGACCCAGTACTTC
cdr3_aa: CASSLGYRGETQYF

j_call: TRBJ1-2
d_call: TRBD1
clone_size: few
v_call: TRBV29-1
cdr3_nt: TGCAGCGTTGAAGGGTCTTGGGACAGGGGCCCGGGGGGCTACACCTTC
cdr3_aa: CSVEGSWDRGPGGYTF

j_call: TRBJ1-2
d_call: NA
clone_size: NA
v_call: TRBV29-1
cdr3_nt: TGCAGCGTTGCCTCCTTAAGGGAGGGCTACACCTTC
cdr3_aa: CSVASLREGYTF

j_call: TRBJ2-5
d_call: NA
clone_size: NA
v_call: TRBV3-1
cdr3_nt: TGTGCCAGCAGCCGACAGTTGGGGGGCTTTAGTCAAGAGACCCAGTACTTC
cdr3_aa: CASSRQLGGFSQETQYF

j_call: TRBJ2-4
d_call: TRBD2
clone_size: NA
v_call: TRBV6-1
cdr3_nt: TGTGCCAGCCTCCCTGCGGGAGGGGCTCCTTTAGCCAAAAACATTCAGTACTTC
cdr3_aa: CASLPAGGAPLAKNIQYF

j_call: TRBJ2-5
d_call: NA
clone_size: NA
v_call: TRBV7-9
cdr3_nt: TGTGCCAGCAGCCTCAAAGTAGAGCAGTACTTC
cdr3_aa: CASSLKVEQYF

j_call: TRBJ2-2
d_call: TRBD2
clone_size: NA
v_call: TRBV9
cdr3_nt: TGTGCCAGCAGCGTTTTGGCGGGGGACACCGGGGAGCTGTTTTTT
cdr3_aa: CASSVLAGDTGELFF

j_call: TRBJ2-7
d_call: NA
clone_size: few
v_call: TRBV12-3/TRBV12-4
cdr3_nt: TGTGCCAGCAGTTTAGGTGGAACCCTCTACGACGAGCAGTACTTC
cdr3_aa: CASSLGGTLYDEQYF

j_call: TRBJ2-1
d_call: TRBD1
clone_size: NA
v_call: TRBV6-2/TRBV6-3
cdr3_nt: TGTGCCAGCACCAGGGACAGCTTCAATGAGCAGTTCTTC
cdr3_aa: CASTRDSFNEQFF

j_call: TRBJ1-6
d_call: TRBD1
clone_size: few
v_call: TRBV18
cdr3_nt: TGTGCCAGCTCAGACACCTTACAGGGGAAGGGACATTCACCCCTCCACTTT
cdr3_aa: CASSDTLQGKGHSPLHF

j_call: TRBJ1-5
d_call: NA
clone_size: NA
v_call: TRBV20-1
cdr3_nt: TGCAGTGCTAGAGATTTCGTTACGGAAGGCAATCAGCCCCAGCATTTT
cdr3_aa: CSARDFVTEGNQPQHF

j_call: TRBJ1-2
d_call: NA
clone_size: NA
v_call: TRBV28
cdr3_nt: TGTGCCAGCAGTTTCACTAGATATGGCTACACCTTC
cdr3_aa: CASSFTRYGYTF

j_call: TRBJ2-5
d_call: TRBD2
clone_size: few
v_call: TRBV20-1
cdr3_nt: TGCAGTGCGGACCGGACTAGCGGGAAGATAGGGGAGACCCAGTACTTC
cdr3_aa: CSADRTSGKIGETQYF

j_call: TRBJ2-5
d_call: TRBD1
clone_size: NA
v_call: TRBV6-5
cdr3_nt: TGTGCCACCATGGGGACAGTTCGAGAGACCCAGTACTTC
cdr3_aa: CATMGTVRETQYF

j_call: TRBJ2-1
d_call: NA
clone_size: NA
v_call: TRBV20-1
cdr3_nt: TGCAGTGCTCCCCGCGACTACAATGAGCAGTTCTTC
cdr3_aa: CSAPRDYNEQFF

j_call: TRBJ2-5
d_call: NA
clone_size: NA
v_call: TRBV20-1
cdr3_nt: TGCAGTGCTCCCCCCGCCGGGGGCCAAGAGACCCAGTACTTC
cdr3_aa: CSAPPAGGQETQYF

j_call: TRBJ2-5
d_call: NA
clone_size: few
v_call: TRBV6-2/TRBV6-3
cdr3_nt: TGTGCCAGCGGGACGACCCAGTACTTC
cdr3_aa: CASGTTQYF

j_call: TRBJ1-2
d_call: NA
clone_size: NA
v_call: TRBV6-6
cdr3_nt: TGTGCCAGCAGTCTCACTGGGACTAACTATGGCTACACCTTC
cdr3_aa: CASSLTGTNYGYTF

j_call: TRBJ2-3
d_call: TRBD2
clone_size: NA
v_call: TRBV5-5
cdr3_nt: TGTGCCAGCAGCCTTAGCGGGAGGGCCCGTGGAGATACGCAGTATTTT
cdr3_aa: CASSLSGRARGDTQYF